This T cell receptor (beta chain) was documented in a study of blood T cell repertoires in COVID-19. This study enrolled people aged 18 to 89 from 20 to 25 US geographic areas. Cohort placement rested on clinical history that participants reported themselves. Sequencing was performed with immunoSEQ multiplex PCR; in TCRdb, only in-frame clones are kept and a portion is missing. Of some 260,000 clones listed, around four fifths are singletons. CDR1 is MDHEN and CDR2 is SYDVKM in the germline V gene. CDR3 length equals 14 residues. Deletions cut 6 bases from V and 4 bases from J, with 12 bases between. This receptor was identified in a man aged 25-40 years with acute COVID-19. The rearrangement uses TRBV28 and TRBJ2-2; tentative D call: TRBD2 (5 bases). Sequencing was carried out using PBMCs or T cells enriched from blood (not recorded which). The CDR3 region has the DNA TGTGCCAGCAGCCAAGTAGAGGGCACCGGGGAGCTGTTTTTT. It codes for CASSQVEGTGELFF.